These T cell receptor beta chains were read from a single sample in a study of blood T cells in healthy people across ages. TCRdb processed the 5' RACE reads anew with MiXCR; each CDR3 protein has one entry. Of over 1.5 million distinct CDR3 sequences listed, 40% to 55% are singletons. The source material was blood. These receptors all stem from a middle-aged woman in good health. The CDR3 runs from the conserved cysteine through the conserved F or W. A D gene is named only where the DNA matches it firmly. Expanded clones are given a class, and other clones once, few, many or no size at all.

>TRBV6-1|TRBJ2-6|NA|NA
TGTGCCAGCAGCGTACAGAGCCCTGGGGCCAACGTCCTGACTTTC
CASSVQSPGANVLTF
>TRBV18|TRBJ2-3|NA|few
TGTGCCAGCTCGGGACGGAAACTGGATACGCAGTATTTT
CASSGRKLDTQYF
>TRBV12-3/TRBV12-4|TRBJ2-2|TRBD2|NA
TGTGCCAGCAGTTTAGGGCCTCTAGCGGGGGGGCCGGAGACCGGGGAGCTGTTTTTT
CASSLGPLAGGPETGELFF
>TRBV5-6|TRBJ2-3|NA|NA
TGTGCCAGCAGCTTCTACGGGGGCCCGAACACAGATACGCAGTATTTT
CASSFYGGPNTDTQYF
>TRBV5-1|TRBJ1-2|TRBD1|NA
TGCGCCAGCAGCTTGGCAGAACAGGGGGCGGATGGCTACACCTTC
CASSLAEQGADGYTF
>TRBV2|TRBJ1-2|TRBD1|NA
TGTGCCAGCAGTGTTCGGACAGGGGACGGCTACACCTTC
CASSVRTGDGYTF
>TRBV10-3|TRBJ2-5|NA|NA
TGTGCCATCAGTGGGGGTCGCCGAGAGACCCAGTACTTC
CAISGGRRETQYF
>TRBV6-2/TRBV6-3|TRBJ2-7|NA|NA
TGTGCCAGCACTTCCCTTCCCGGCGAGCAGTACTTC
CASTSLPGEQYF
>TRBV12-3/TRBV12-4|TRBJ2-7|NA|NA
TGTGCCAGCAGTTTATACCAGGAACACGAGCAGTACTTC
CASSLYQEHEQYF
>TRBV9|TRBJ2-3|TRBD2|NA
TGTGCCAGCAGCGACCTAGCGGGGTGGGAAGATACGCAGTATTTT
CASSDLAGWEDTQYF
>TRBV20-1|TRBJ2-7|TRBD1|few
TGCAGTGCTCAAAACAGGGGCCCCTACGAGCAGTACTTC
CSAQNRGPYEQYF
>TRBV9|TRBJ2-3|NA|few
TGTGCCAGCAGCGTAGATGGACCAGATACGCAGTATTTT
CASSVDGPDTQYF
>TRBV20-1|TRBJ2-3|TRBD2|NA
TGCAGTGCCGCTTTGCGGGAGGGCATTTACGGCACAGATACGCAGTATTTT
CSAALREGIYGTDTQYF
>TRBV4-3|TRBJ1-2|NA|NA
TGCGCCAGCAGCCCCGCTAGGGCAGGGTTTAAAAACTATGGCTACACCTTC
CASSPARAGFKNYGYTF
>TRBV28|TRBJ1-2|NA|many
TGTGCCAGCGGAAGGTCCATAAAACTAGGCTACACCTTC
CASGRSIKLGYTF
>TRBV10-3|TRBJ1-5|TRBD1|NA
TGTGCCATCAGTGAAACAGGGGGAGTGGATCAGCCCCAGCATTTT
CAISETGGVDQPQHF
>TRBV15|TRBJ2-7|TRBD1|NA
TGTGCCACCAGCAGGGACAGGATCTCCGAGCAGTACTTC
CATSRDRISEQYF
>TRBV4-3|TRBJ2-5|TRBD1|few
TGCGCCAGCAGCCCAAAGACAGGGGGAGAGACCCAGTACTTC
CASSPKTGGETQYF
>TRBV4-1|TRBJ1-5|TRBD1|NA
TGCGCCAGCAGCCAAGGACAGGGGGAAGAGCAGCCCCAGCATTTT
CASSQGQGEEQPQHF
>TRBV7-2|TRBJ1-2|NA|few
TGTGCCAGCAGCTTAGTGTCAGACGATCGGGGCTACACCTTC
CASSLVSDDRGYTF
>TRBV4-1|TRBJ2-7|TRBD1|few
TGCGCCAGCAGCCATAAGCTTCCGGGACAGGGAAGGGACGAGCAGTACTTC
CASSHKLPGQGRDEQYF
>TRBV20-1|TRBJ2-1|TRBD1|NA
TGCAGCGCCTCCCAGGGGGACAATGAGCAGTTCTTC
CSASQGDNEQFF
>TRBV12-3/TRBV12-4|TRBJ2-5|TRBD1|few
TGTGCCAGCAGTCCCACAGGGGGAAATTGGGAGACCCAGTACTTC
CASSPTGGNWETQYF
>TRBV20-1|TRBJ2-7|TRBD2|few
TGCAGTGCTCAGACTAGCGGTTCCTACGAGCAGTACTTC
CSAQTSGSYEQYF
>TRBV12-3/TRBV12-4|TRBJ1-2|TRBD1|NA
TGTGCCAGCAGTACGGACAGGGGGGGCTATGGCTACACCTTC
CASSTDRGGYGYTF
>TRBV6-5|TRBJ2-5|NA|NA
TGTGCCAGCAGTGACTCGGGGGGCCGGGAGACCCAGTACTTC
CASSDSGGRETQYF
>TRBV12-3/TRBV12-4|TRBJ2-5|TRBD2|NA
TGTGCCAGCACCCAGCGCGGGGGTTCGTACCAAGAGACCCAGTACTTC
CASTQRGGSYQETQYF
>TRBV4-1|TRBJ2-3|NA|NA
TGCGCCAGCAGCCAGGCGGCTAGCACAGATACGCAGTATTTT
CASSQAASTDTQYF
>TRBV20-1|TRBJ2-7|TRBD1|NA
TGCAGTGCTCCCACCGGGACAGGGTGTTCCTACGAGCAGTACTTC
CSAPTGTGCSYEQYF
>TRBV7-8|TRBJ2-7|TRBD2|NA
TGTGCCAGCAGCCCTCGGACTAGCTCCTACAATGAGCAGTACTTC
CASSPRTSSYNEQYF
>TRBV28|TRBJ2-1|NA|NA
TGTGCCAGCAGTTTAGCAGCGACAGGGAGGGGTGAGCAGTTCTTC
CASSLAATGRGEQFF
>TRBV3-1|TRBJ1-5|NA|NA
TGTGCCAGCAGACCCGAGAACCGGAGCAATCAGCCCCAGCATTTT
CASRPENRSNQPQHF
>TRBV9|TRBJ1-2|NA|NA
TGTGCCAGCAGCGCCGGGACCGGGACAACTTATGGCTACACCTTC
CASSAGTGTTYGYTF
>TRBV6-5|TRBJ2-1|TRBD2|few
TGTGCCAGCCATTCCCCGGGAGGGCTCTACAATGAGCAGTTCTTC
CASHSPGGLYNEQFF
>TRBV12-3/TRBV12-4|TRBJ2-1|NA|NA
TGTGCCAGCAGTTTGGGGCAGGTAAACTCCTACGAGCAGTTCTTC
CASSLGQVNSYEQFF
>TRBV7-2|TRBJ2-7|NA|NA
TGTGCCAGCAGCTTAGAGGGAGGTGGACCTGGCTCCGAGCAGTACTTC
CASSLEGGGPGSEQYF
>TRBV6-5|TRBJ1-2|NA|NA
TGTGCCAGCAGCCCAGGGCCTCGGGCTGGCTACACCTTC
CASSPGPRAGYTF
>TRBV6-2/TRBV6-3|TRBJ2-1|NA|NA
TGTGCCAGCAGTTACTCGAAAAGAGATGAGCAGTTCTTC
CASSYSKRDEQFF
>TRBV6-2/TRBV6-3|TRBJ2-1|NA|NA
TGTGCCAGCACACGTCCCCTCGACCCATCCTACAATGAGCAGTTCTTC
CASTRPLDPSYNEQFF
>TRBV15|TRBJ2-7|TRBD2|few
TGTGCCACCAGCAGAGATCTCAGGACTAGCAGTCACGAGCAGTACTTC
CATSRDLRTSSHEQYF
>TRBV27|TRBJ2-7|TRBD1|NA
TGTGCCAGCAGCCCACCCCCACAGGGGTTAATACGCGAGCAGTACTTC
CASSPPPQGLIREQYF
>TRBV27|TRBJ2-1|NA|NA
TGTGCCAGCAGGACAGGAGGTTATGAGCAGTTCTTC
CASRTGGYEQFF
>TRBV20-1|TRBJ1-2|NA|NA
TGCAGTGCCCCAATAGCCGGCTACACCTTC
CSAPIAGYTF
>TRBV20-1|TRBJ2-5|TRBD1|few
TGCAGTGCCCTCCGGGACAGCCAAGAGACCCAGTACTTC
CSALRDSQETQYF
>TRBV5-1|TRBJ2-3|NA|NA
TGCGCCAGCAGCTTGGACGGCAGCAGGGATACGCAGTATTTT
CASSLDGSRDTQYF
>TRBV4-1|TRBJ1-2|TRBD1|NA
TGCGCCAGCAGCCAGATATCCCGGGACAGGGATAACGGCTACACCTTC
CASSQISRDRDNGYTF
>TRBV6-1|TRBJ1-5|NA|NA
TGTGCCAGCAGTGGAACCAGGGATCAGCCCCAGCATTTT
CASSGTRDQPQHF
>TRBV20-1|TRBJ1-5|TRBD1|NA
TGCAGTGCCACGGTGCGAGGGACAGGATTTACGCCCCAGCATTTT
CSATVRGTGFTPQHF
>TRBV6-5|TRBJ2-7|NA|NA
TGTGCCAGCAGTACCTCCGGGACGGCGTACAATGAGCAGTACTTC
CASSTSGTAYNEQYF
>TRBV5-1|TRBJ2-5|TRBD2|NA
TGCGCCAGCAGCTGGATAGCGGGGGAGGGAGAGACCCAGTACTTC
CASSWIAGEGETQYF
>TRBV6-5|TRBJ2-2|TRBD2|NA
TGTGCCAGCAGTTACGCGCCTCCGTCGACTAGCGGCTGGGCCGGGGAGCTGTTTTTT
CASSYAPPSTSGWAGELFF